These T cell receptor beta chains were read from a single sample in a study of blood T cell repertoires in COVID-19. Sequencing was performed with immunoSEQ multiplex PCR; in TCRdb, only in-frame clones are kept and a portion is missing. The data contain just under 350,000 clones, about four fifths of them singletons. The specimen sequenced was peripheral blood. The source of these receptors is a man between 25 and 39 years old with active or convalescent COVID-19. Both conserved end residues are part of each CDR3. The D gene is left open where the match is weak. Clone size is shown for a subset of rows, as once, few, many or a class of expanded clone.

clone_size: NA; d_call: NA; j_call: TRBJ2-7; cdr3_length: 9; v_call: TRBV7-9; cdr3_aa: CAQSYEQYF; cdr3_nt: TGTGCCCAGTCCTACGAGCAGTACTTC
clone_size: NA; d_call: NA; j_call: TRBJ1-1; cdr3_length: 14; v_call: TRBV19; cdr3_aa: CASSIGVGLPEAFF; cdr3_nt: TGTGCCAGTAGTATAGGGGTTGGGCTGCCTGAAGCTTTCTTT
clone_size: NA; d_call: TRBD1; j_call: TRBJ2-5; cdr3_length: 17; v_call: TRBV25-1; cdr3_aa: CASSDTWTGGPQETQYF; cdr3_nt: TGTGCCAGCAGTGACACCTGGACAGGGGGACCCCAAGAGACCCAGTACTTC
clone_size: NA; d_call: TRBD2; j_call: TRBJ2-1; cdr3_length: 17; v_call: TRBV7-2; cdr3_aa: CASSLHGGSTSYNEQFF; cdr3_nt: TGTGCCAGCAGCTTACACGGGGGGTCTACATCCTACAATGAGCAGTTCTTC
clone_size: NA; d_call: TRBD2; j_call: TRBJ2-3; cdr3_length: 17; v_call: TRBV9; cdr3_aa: CASSPHPSGARTDTQYF; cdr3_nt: TGTGCCAGCAGTCCACACCCTAGCGGGGCACGCACAGATACGCAGTATTTT
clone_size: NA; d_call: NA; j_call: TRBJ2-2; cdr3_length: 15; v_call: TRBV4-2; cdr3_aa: CASSQDLEGAGELFF; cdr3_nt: TGTGCCAGCAGCCAAGATCTAGAAGGAGCCGGGGAGCTGTTTTTT
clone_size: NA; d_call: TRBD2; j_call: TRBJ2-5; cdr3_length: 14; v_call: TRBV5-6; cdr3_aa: CASSLGLATQTQYF; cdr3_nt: TGTGCCAGCAGCTTGGGACTAGCGACTCAAACCCAGTACTTC
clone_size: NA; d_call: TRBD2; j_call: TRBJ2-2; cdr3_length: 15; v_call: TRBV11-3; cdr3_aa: CASSTRTRYTGELFF; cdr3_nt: TGTGCCAGCAGCACGCGGACTAGGTACACCGGGGAGCTGTTTTTT
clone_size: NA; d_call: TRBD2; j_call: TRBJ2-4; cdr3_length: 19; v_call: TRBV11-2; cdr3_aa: CASSLTASGRALTKNIQYF; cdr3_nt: TGTGCCAGCAGCTTAACGGCTAGCGGGAGGGCCTTGACCAAAAACATTCAGTACTTC
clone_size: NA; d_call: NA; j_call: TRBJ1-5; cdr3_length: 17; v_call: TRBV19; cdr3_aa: CASSILDLGVTNQPQHF; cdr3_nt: TGTGCCAGTAGTATTTTAGATCTAGGGGTTACGAATCAGCCCCAGCATTTT
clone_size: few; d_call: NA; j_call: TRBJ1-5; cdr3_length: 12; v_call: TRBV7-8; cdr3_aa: CASSFLEQPQHF; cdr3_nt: TGTGCCAGCAGCTTTTTAGAACAGCCCCAGCATTTT
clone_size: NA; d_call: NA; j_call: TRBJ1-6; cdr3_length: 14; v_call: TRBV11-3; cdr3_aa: CASSYRGYNSPLHF; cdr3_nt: TGTGCCAGCAGCTACCGGGGGTATAATTCACCCCTCCACTTT
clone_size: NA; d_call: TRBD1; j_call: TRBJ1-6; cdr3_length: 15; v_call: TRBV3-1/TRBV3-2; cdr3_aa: CASSQDRIRNSPLHF; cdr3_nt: TGTGCCAGCAGCCAGGACAGGATACGAAATTCACCCCTCCACTTT
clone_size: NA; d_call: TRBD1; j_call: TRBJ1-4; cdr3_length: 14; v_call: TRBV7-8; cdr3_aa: CASRRQGASEKLFF; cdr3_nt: TGTGCCAGCAGGAGACAGGGGGCATCTGAAAAACTGTTTTTT